These T cell receptor beta chains were read from a single sample in a study of early T cells in non-severe SARS-CoV-2 infection. From the 5' RACE reads, TCRdb called clonotypes with MiXCR, one entry per CDR3 protein. The sample lists around 98,000 distinct CDR3 sequences, more than 9.5% seen once, with approximately 5% in the top ten. Material for sequencing was whole blood. The receptors originated from an adult who was a healthcare worker with PCR-confirmed SARS-CoV-2 infection or an uninfected control (not recorded which). CDR3s include the opening cysteine and the closing phenylalanine or tryptophan. A D gene is named only where the DNA matches it firmly. For some rows the clone size is stated as once, few or many, or as a class when expanded; others skip it.

V gene,clone size,J gene,D gene,CDR3 protein,CDR3 DNA
TRBV12-5,-,TRBJ2-3,-,CASGLVRESRPTDTQYF,TGTGCTAGTGGTTTGGTACGGGAGAGTAGGCCCACAGATACGCAGTATTTT
TRBV29-1,few,TRBJ2-2,-,CSVEGLGTTGELFF,TGCAGCGTTGAGGGACTGGGAACCACCGGGGAGCTGTTTTTT
TRBV12-3/TRBV12-4,many,TRBJ2-3,-,CAVMADTQYF,TGTGCCGTCATGGCGGATACGCAGTATTTT
TRBV7-9,few,TRBJ2-1,TRBD2,CASSLEKLLAGGRREQFF,TGTGCCAGCAGCTTGGAGAAATTACTAGCGGGGGGGCGACGTGAGCAGTTCTTC
TRBV14,few,TRBJ1-2,-,CASSRNIYGYTF,TGTGCCAGCAGCCGAAACATCTATGGCTACACCTTC
TRBV4-1,-,TRBJ1-2,-,CASSPRTRETYGYTF,TGCGCCAGCAGCCCGCGGACACGGGAGACCTATGGCTACACCTTC
TRBV6-5,-,TRBJ2-7,-,CASSYSRGTSEQYF,TGTGCCAGCAGTTACTCCCGGGGGACCAGCGAGCAGTACTTC
TRBV2,-,TRBJ1-1,-,CASRTTGENTEAFF,TGTGCCAGCAGGACGACAGGAGAGAACACTGAAGCTTTCTTT
TRBV28,many,TRBJ1-2,-,CASSLDLNYGYTF,TGTGCCAGCAGTTTGGACTTAAACTATGGCTACACCTTC
TRBV28,few,TRBJ2-7,-,CASTLWGNYEQYF,TGTGCCAGCACCCTATGGGGGAACTACGAGCAGTACTTC
TRBV28,many,TRBJ1-5,TRBD1,CASSSWGQGADNQPQHF,TGTGCCAGCAGTTCCTGGGGACAGGGGGCGGACAATCAGCCCCAGCATTTT
TRBV7-2,few,TRBJ2-1,-,CASSLKEQFF,TGTGCCAGCAGCTTGAAGGAGCAGTTCTTC
TRBV12-3/TRBV12-4,many,TRBJ1-4,TRBD1,CASSPTPGQGNEKLFF,TGTGCCAGCAGCCCAACTCCGGGACAGGGTAATGAAAAACTGTTTTTT
TRBV7-2,many,TRBJ2-3,-,CASSLGGLARDTQYF,TGTGCCAGCAGCTTAGGGGGGCTAGCAAGAGATACGCAGTATTTT
TRBV4-1,-,TRBJ2-1,TRBD2,CASSPGTSGDNEQFF,TGCGCCAGCAGCCCCGGGACTAGCGGAGACAATGAGCAGTTCTTC
TRBV6-4,few,TRBJ1-1,-,CASRQNSLNTEAFF,TGTGCCAGCAGACAAAATTCTCTTAACACTGAAGCTTTCTTT
TRBV5-4,-,TRBJ1-4,-,CASSKDSTRVANEKLFF,TGTGCCAGCAGCAAGGACAGTACAAGGGTGGCAAATGAAAAACTGTTTTTT
TRBV21-1,-,TRBJ2-7,-,CASSNFKSIGTGSNEQYF,TGTGCCAGCAGCAATTTTAAGTCGATCGGGACAGGGTCAAACGAGCAGTACTTC
TRBV20-1,many,TRBJ2-4,-,CSARPDGGGRGAKNIQYF,TGCAGTGCTAGACCAGACGGCGGCGGTAGGGGAGCCAAAAACATTCAGTACTTC
TRBV9,many,TRBJ2-1,-,CASSTSGENEQFF,TGTGCCAGCAGCACCTCAGGCGAGAATGAGCAGTTCTTC
TRBV20-1,-,TRBJ1-2,TRBD1,CSARQGNYGYTF,TGCAGTGCCCGACAGGGCAACTATGGCTACACCTTC
TRBV2,-,TRBJ1-6,-,CASLAEGFPGSPLHF,TGTGCCAGCCTTGCGGAAGGGTTCCCGGGTTCACCCCTCCACTTT
TRBV30,-,TRBJ2-7,-,CACSRASGEQYF,TGTGCCTGCTCACGGGCCAGCGGCGAGCAGTACTTC
TRBV30,many,TRBJ2-1,-,CAWRSGTSYNEQFF,TGTGCCTGGAGGTCCGGAACTAGCTACAATGAGCAGTTCTTC
TRBV29-1,many,TRBJ1-1,TRBD1,CSVGTANTEAFF,TGCAGCGTCGGGACAGCGAACACTGAAGCTTTCTTT
TRBV29-1,few,TRBJ1-1,TRBD1,CSVGPGQGRSTEAFF,TGCAGCGTCGGTCCTGGACAGGGCCGGAGTACTGAAGCTTTCTTT
TRBV11-2,few,TRBJ1-1,-,CASTPWRGRNTEAFF,TGTGCCAGCACCCCCTGGAGGGGGAGGAACACTGAAGCTTTCTTT
TRBV5-1,-,TRBJ2-7,-,CASSLGPEQYF,TGCGCCAGCAGCCTGGGACCCGAGCAGTACTTC
TRBV6-6,-,TRBJ2-2,TRBD2,CASRGTSGGPGELFF,TGTGCCAGCCGGGGCACTAGCGGGGGCCCCGGGGAGCTGTTTTTT
TRBV28,many,TRBJ2-1,TRBD2,CASSSPGAGGYNEQFF,TGTGCCAGCAGTAGCCCAGGGGCGGGAGGTTACAATGAGCAGTTCTTC
TRBV7-9,-,TRBJ1-6,TRBD1,CASSSDRVDSPLHF,TGTGCCAGCAGCTCCGACAGGGTAGATTCACCCCTCCACTTT
TRBV7-9,-,TRBJ2-7,TRBD1,CASSDRGPNEQYF,TGTGCCAGCAGTGACAGGGGTCCTAACGAGCAGTACTTC
TRBV6-6,-,TRBJ2-7,TRBD1,CASSTDRGGSYEQYF,TGTGCCAGCAGTACAGACAGGGGAGGCTCCTACGAGCAGTACTTC
TRBV14,-,TRBJ1-4,-,CASGQDYRGSGEKLFF,TGTGCCAGCGGCCAAGATTATAGGGGAAGTGGTGAAAAACTGTTTTTT
TRBV25-1,many,TRBJ1-6,TRBD1,CASSPGGLLGSPLHF,TGTGCCAGCAGTCCAGGGGGCCTCCTTGGTTCACCCCTCCACTTT
TRBV29-1,few,TRBJ1-2,TRBD1,CSVEYRGRGPYGYTF,TGCAGCGTTGAATACAGGGGCCGAGGACCCTATGGCTACACCTTC
TRBV28,many,TRBJ2-1,-,CASSLYRSVANEQFF,TGTGCCAGCAGTTTATACAGGTCCGTGGCCAATGAGCAGTTCTTC
TRBV20-1,few,TRBJ2-1,TRBD1,CSALRGQGYNEQFF,TGCAGTGCACTCCGGGGACAGGGCTACAATGAGCAGTTCTTC
TRBV28,-,TRBJ2-7,TRBD2,CASSLGGRVSEQYF,TGTGCCAGCAGCTTAGGCGGGAGGGTAAGCGAGCAGTACTTC
TRBV20-1,-,TRBJ1-1,TRBD1,CSASPQQGYTEAFF,TGCAGTGCTAGCCCCCAACAGGGGTACACTGAAGCTTTCTTT
TRBV20-1,few,TRBJ2-7,TRBD2,CSAPGSGGGSYEQYF,TGCAGTGCCCCCGGTAGCGGGGGGGGTTCCTACGAGCAGTACTTC
TRBV12-3/TRBV12-4,many,TRBJ2-7,-,CASRNGGTYEQYF,TGTGCCAGCCGCAACGGGGGCACCTACGAGCAGTACTTC
TRBV21-1,many,TRBJ1-1,-,CASLNTEAFF,TGTGCCAGCCTCAACACTGAAGCTTTCTTT
TRBV15,many,TRBJ2-3,-,CATSRGKGTGTDTQYF,TGTGCCACCAGCAGGGGGAAGGGAACTGGCACAGATACGCAGTATTTT
TRBV12-3/TRBV12-4,many,TRBJ2-3,TRBD1,CASKKQGATDTQYF,TGTGCCAGCAAGAAACAGGGGGCTACAGATACGCAGTATTTT
TRBV30,many,TRBJ1-2,-,CANGPGNGYTF,TGTGCCAATGGACCGGGGAATGGCTACACCTTC
TRBV28,many,TRBJ2-7,-,CASSLSGWDGEQYF,TGTGCCAGCAGTTTGTCGGGTTGGGATGGGGAGCAGTACTTC
TRBV6-6,many,TRBJ1-2,TRBD1,CASSPGTGEYGYTF,TGTGCCAGCAGTCCCGGGACAGGTGAATATGGCTACACCTTC
TRBV20-1,many,TRBJ1-5,-,CSILRTDSNQPQHF,TGCAGTATATTAAGGACGGATAGCAATCAGCCCCAGCATTTT
TRBV20-1,-,TRBJ2-7,TRBD2,CSALAAGAYEQYF,TGCAGTGCGCTAGCGGCGGGTGCCTACGAGCAGTACTTC
TRBV5-8,many,TRBJ2-5,-,CASSSGTLYQETQYF,TGTGCCAGCAGCTCGGGGACTTTGTACCAAGAGACCCAGTACTTC
TRBV9,many,TRBJ2-1,-,CASSSPSSVGWRGEQFF,TGTGCCAGCAGCTCCCCCTCCTCCGTCGGCTGGAGGGGTGAGCAGTTCTTC
TRBV2,many,TRBJ1-4,-,CASIPMGGAPTGEKLFF,TGTGCCAGCATCCCGATGGGGGGGGCCCCAACGGGTGAAAAACTGTTTTTT